Described below is a single T cell receptor beta chain sequence and its context. This record belongs to a study of control samples from healthy donors and cancer patients. Trimming cost V 2 bases and J 4 bases; bases outside gene matches: 7. This CDR3 spans 15 amino acids. Germline loops: CDR1 MNHNS, CDR2 SASEGT. Measured with immunoSEQ multiplex PCR; TCRdb has only the in-frame clones, and not every one. The sample contains about 120,000 clones, 80% to 90% of which appear only once. The chain carries TRBV6-1 and TRBJ2-7, with 8 bases that match TRBD2. This TCR derives from a woman aged 50 to 65 with colorectal cancer. Sequencing was performed on PBMCs. CDR3 residues: CASSEIAGLLYEQYF. As DNA, the CDR3 is TGTGCCAGCAGTGAAATAGCGGGGCTACTTTACGAGCAGTACTTC.